This TCR beta chain is drawn from a study of control samples from healthy donors and cancer patients (TCRdb year 2020). Receptors were amplified or captured by the immunoSEQ multiplex PCR assay. TCRdb holds this immuneACCESS table with in-frame rearrangements only. Some clones are missing; in checked studies, unresolved V genes explain under half, and the rest has no known cause. This sample holds almost 85,000 clones; just under 95% were observed only once. 4.8% of the sample belongs to the ten largest clones. Counted from cysteine to phenylalanine, this CDR3 has 16 amino acids. Of the read, only the CDR3 DNA is kept; its 48 bases are in frame from base 1. The germline V gene yields LGHNT for CDR1 and FRNRAP for CDR2. V is cut by 5 bases and J by 4 bases, and the space between the germline ends is 20 bases. This clone showed up just once. This receptor's antigen is unknown. Base quality data are lacking; no much larger clone is found one base away.

Material for sequencing was blood. In this chain, TRBV12-5 is recombined with TRBJ2-5; the D call is possibly TRBD1 or TRBD2, each sharing 6 bases. The receptor was derived from a woman under 30 in good health. The DNA sequence is TGTGCTAGTGGTCCCTTCCGGGGGCTGGATGTAGAGACCCAGTACTTC. It codes for CASGPFRGLDVETQYF.